This T cell receptor beta chain stems from a study of T cell repertoires in cytomegalovirus infection. In the study overall: Carrying CMV and the relevant HLA type showed in public TCR beta signatures.

TCRdb re-called the reads with MiXCR, one entry per CDR3 protein. The profile shows fewer than 250,000 distinct CDR3 sequences, 9% to 15% of them singletons. At least ten counts were recorded for this clonotype. The antigen is unknown. The study's findings and limits: It was HLA-C-restricted CMV-specific TCR beta clonotypes that dominated the response ex vivo.

V dropped 5 bases and J dropped 5 bases, with 18 bases sitting between them. The CDR3 spans 15 residues. The germline V gene encodes CDR1 SGHTA and CDR2 FQGNSA. Sequenced sample: PBMCs. The clonotype comes from a human donor in good health (CMV status not recorded). Some clones in this sample may be carry-over from other donors' samples. The V gene is TRBV7-2, the J gene TRBJ2-5; a weak D match, TRBD2 (7 bases). The CDR3 reads CASSLQGGGEETQYF. The DNA of the CDR3 is TGTGCCAGCAGCCTCCAAGGGGGGGGGGAGGAGACCCAGTACTTC.